The T cell receptor beta chain described here comes from a study of T cells after yellow fever vaccination. This clonotype occurred many times. Its target is unknown. MiXCR, run by TCRdb on the 5' RACE reads, gives a single entry per CDR3 protein. The repertoire includes about 340,000 distinct CDR3 sequences, around 3.9% of them detected once, and approximately 24% sits in the top ten. Whole-study findings and limits: Clones that expanded after primary vaccination mostly reappeared after the booster (around 96% CD4, around 87% CD8).

This CDR3 spans 14 amino acids. The germline V and J ends were trimmed by 5 bases and 2 bases, with 11 bases remaining between them. Germline CDR1 reads SEHNR; CDR2 reads FQNEAQ (reference sequence). The chain recombines TRBV7-9 with TRBJ2-3; no definite D call. The sample in question was PBMCs, obtained 5 days after the yellow fever booster vaccination. This TCR was recovered from a man younger than 35 who received the YFV17D yellow fever vaccine. CDR3 DNA: TGTGCCAGCAGCATCAGCACAGTCACAGATACGCAGTATTTT. Residues: CASSISTVTDTQYF.